This T cell receptor (beta chain) was identified in a study of T cell changes during pregnancy in multiple sclerosis (dated by TCRdb to between 2018 and 2020). Context from the whole study: Changes in the T cell repertoire over the course of pregnancy were examined in this study in women with multiple sclerosis.

To prepare the library, the immunoSEQ multiplex PCR assay was applied. TCRdb's version of the immuneACCESS table is confined to in-frame rearrangements and falls short of the full clone set. An unresolved V gene accounts for under half of the shortfall where checked; the remainder is of unknown origin. The sample table holds around 65,000 clones, of which about 93% were seen once. 1.3% to 1.5% of the sample rests with the top ten. The CDR3, from cysteine to phenylalanine, totals 15 residues. The retained sequence is limited to the CDR3, 45 bases, with the frame set at the first base. From a lookup of the germline V gene, CDR1 and CDR2 are SGHVS and FQNEAQ. V was cut back by 5 bases and J by 3 bases, leaving a gap of 11 bases between them. In the case of this clone: There is no known antigen for this receptor. Per-base quality was not reported, and no clone a single base away is much larger than it.

The sample here was peripheral blood, taken in the third trimester of pregnancy. The receptor comes from a female donor in good health, enrolled as a control in a pregnancy study. Recombination linked TRBV7-8 to TRBJ1-6; TRBD1 might be the D gene, on 5 matching bases. The CDR3 in this case is CASSRGQGYNSPLHF. In nucleotide form, the sequence is TGTGCCAGCAGCCGAGGACAAGGCTATAATTCACCCCTCCACTTT.